The 19 T cell receptor beta chains below all came from one sample that was sequenced in a study of T cell repertoires in cytomegalovirus infection. TCRdb passed the reads through MiXCR, listing each CDR3 protein once. The sample holds about 51,000 distinct CDR3 sequences, roughly a fifth seen once. For these TCRs, the target antigens are not known. Sequenced here: CD8+ T cells from cultured PBMCs, sampled from culture after CMV antigen stimulation. The source of these receptors is a human donor in good health (CMV status not recorded). Some clones in this sample may be carry-over from other donors' samples.

V gene TRBV6-2 or TRBV6-3 combines with J gene TRBJ2-1; maybe TRBD2 (5 bases). V lost 2 bases and J 0 bases, leaving 11 bases between the germline ends. Per the germline V gene, CDR1 is MNHEY and CDR2 is SVGEGT. This CDR3 contains 16 residues. The CDR3 DNA follows: TGTGCCAGCAGTTACGACGGGGAGACCTCCTACAATGAGCAGTTCTTC. It translates to CASSYDGETSYNEQFF.

This clonotype has just a few counts. The chain links TRBV7-2 to TRBJ1-1, with D tentatively TRBD1 (6 bases). The CDR3 totals 16 residues. The V and J ends lost 2 bases and 5 bases respectively, with 18 bases between them. The V gene's germline CDR1 is SGHTA and CDR2 FQGNSA. The CDR3 coding sequence is TGTGCCAGCAGCTTACCTCCGGGGGGGGCGCGGACTGAAGCTTTCTTT. This encodes CASSLPPGGARTEAFF.

There are a few counts of this clonotype. This rearrangement joins TRBV2 to TRBJ2-3; D not certain. The CDR3 runs 15 residues. Deletions cut 3 bases from V and 2 bases from J, with 12 bases between. Germline values: CDR1 SNHLY, CDR2 FYNNEI. In DNA form, the CDR3 reads TGTGCCAGCAGTGACTTTGCGGTTTCCACAGATACGCAGTATTTT. This encodes CASSDFAVSTDTQYF. Full variable domain (remainder filled in from reference TRBV2 and TRBJ2-3): EPEVTQTPSHQVTQMGQEVILRCVPISNHLYFYWYRQILGQKVEFLVSFYNNEISEKSEIFDDQFSVERPDGSNFTLKIRSTKLEDSAMYFCASSDFAVSTDTQYFGPGTRLTVL.

CDR3 coding DNA: TGTGCCAGCAGCGGCGGGGCTGGAAATTCACCCCTCCACTTT. Protein: CASSGGAGNSPLHF. V is TRBV25-1 and J is TRBJ1-6; D is possibly TRBD1 (5 bases). Trimming pared 6 bases from V and 7 bases from J, leaving 13 bases between. Germline CDR1 and CDR2: MGHDK and SYGVNS. This CDR3 is 14 amino acids long. The complete variable domain, with remaining parts taken from reference TRBV25-1 and TRBJ1-6, reads EADIYQTPRYLVIGTGKKITLECSQTMGHDKMYWYQQDPGMELHLIHYSYGVNSTEKGDLSSESTVSRIRTEHFPLTLESARPSHTSQYLCASSGGAGNSPLHFGNGTRLTVT.

The chain employs TRBV5-5 and TRBJ2-7; possible D gene TRBD1, 6 bases. The CDR3 is 15 amino acids. The V and J ends lost 0 bases and 2 bases respectively, with 12 bases between them. The germline V gene encodes CDR1 SGHKS and CDR2 YYEKEE (reference sequence). For the CDR3, the DNA is TGTGCCAGCAGCTTGGCGATATACAGGGCCTACGAGCAGTACTTC. As protein: CASSLAIYRAYEQYF.

This clonotype was seen a handful of times. This sequence joins TRBV4-1 and TRBJ2-1, with 11 nucleotides matching TRBD2. CDR1 is MGHRA and CDR2 is YSYEKL in the germline V gene. V gave up 0 bases and J gave up 7 bases; unmatched junction bases: 8. The CDR3 loop spans 17 amino acids. CDR3 loop: CASSQEPLAGGTNEQFF. The CDR3 DNA reads TGCGCCAGCAGCCAAGAACCGCTAGCGGGAGGTACAAATGAGCAGTTCTTC.

The chain uses TRBV10-3 and TRBJ2-3; 8 bases map to TRBD2. Germline V gene lookup returns CDR1 ENHRY and CDR2 SYGVKD. J gave up 5 bases and V 3 bases, and 7 bases lay outside the gene matches. The CDR3 is 15 amino acids. The CDR3 DNA reads as TGTGCCATCAGTGATACAGCGGGAGTGGGAGATACGCAGTATTTT. It encodes CAISDTAGVGDTQYF.

This clonotype has just one count. V gene TRBV7-2 combines with J gene TRBJ2-7, with 9 bases that match TRBD2. V lost 5 bases and J lost 5; bases outside the gene matches: 13. The length of the CDR3 is 16 residues. CDR1 is SGHTA, CDR2 FQGNSA, per germline. Here the CDR3 reads CASSPVAGVDRNEQYF. For the CDR3, the DNA is TGTGCCAGCAGCCCCGTAGCGGGAGTGGATAGGAACGAGCAGTACTTC.

The chain employs TRBV5-6 and TRBJ1-1; possible D gene TRBD1, 5 bases. Trimming stripped 4 bases from V and 6 bases from J, with 10 bases between. The germline CDR1 and CDR2 sequences are SGHDT and YYEEEE. This CDR3 is 12 amino acids long. CDR3 protein: CASSLWGAEAFF. CDR3 sequence (DNA): TGTGCCAGCAGCCTTTGGGGGGCTGAAGCTTTCTTT.

The rearrangement links TRBV6-6 to TRBJ1-2, with no clear D. Trimming shortened V by 2 bases and J by 8 bases, and 9 bases separated the two germline ends. Germline-derived CDR1 and CDR2 are MNHNY and SVGAGI (reference sequence). The length of the CDR3 is 12 residues. The chain's CDR3 is CASSYLGGGYTF. CDR3 bases: TGTGCCAGCAGTTACCTAGGAGGCGGCTACACCTTC.

The rearrangement links TRBV7-6 to TRBJ2-7; D is ambiguous. Trimming removed 1 base at V and 2 bases at J, with 9 bases between. The CDR3 contains 14 residues. Germline-derived CDR1 and CDR2 are SGHVS and FNYEAQ. The CDR3 DNA reads as TGTGCCAGCAGCTTAGGAGACGGAGCCTACGAGCAGTACTTC. Translating gives CASSLGDGAYEQYF.

This clonotype was seen a handful of times. The chain recombines TRBV27 with TRBJ2-7; D is undetermined. V lost 1 base and J 5 bases, leaving 12 bases between the germline ends. CDR1 and CDR2 (germline): MNHEY, SMNVEV (reference sequence). CDR3 length equals 14 residues. For the CDR3, the DNA is TGTGCCAGCAGTTTATTCGGTGACTTCAACGAGCAGTACTTC. Translation gives CASSLFGDFNEQYF.

This clonotype was picked up a small number of times. This chain joins TRBV7-9 and TRBJ1-5; D perhaps matches TRBD1 (5 bases). Germline-derived CDR1 and CDR2 are SEHNR and FQNEAQ (reference sequence). The CDR3 extends over 14 amino acids. V lost 5 bases and J lost 7, with 15 bases in between. Written as DNA, the CDR3 is TGTGCCAGCAGCGAAGGAGCAGGGCAACAGCCCCAGCATTTT. Translating it yields CASSEGAGQQPQHF. Filled out from reference TRBV7-9 and TRBJ1-5, the complete variable domain reads DTGVSQNPRHKITKRGQNVTFRCDPISEHNRLYWYRQTLGQGPEFLTYFQNEAQLEKSRLLSDRFSAERPKGSFSTLEIQRTEQGDSAMYLCASSEGAGQQPQHFGDGTRLSIL.

A word on this clonotype: One end of the junction fails to match germline, which may point to a read error. The V and J genes are TRBV9 and TRBJ1-2, with D perhaps matching TRBD1 (5 bases). Germline CDR1 SGDLS, CDR2 YYNGEE. The CDR3 is 10 amino acids. CDR3 DNA sequence: TGTGCCAGCAGCTCGTCGACAGCGGCTTTC. Translated: CASSSSTAAF. The full variable domain, in which reference TRBV9 and TRBJ1-2 provide the parts outside the CDR3, is DSGVTQTPKHLITATGQRVTLRCSPRSGDLSVYWYQQSLDQGLQFLIQYYNGEERAKGNILERFSAQQFPDLHSELNLSSLELGDSALYFCASSSSTAAFGSGTRLTVV.

This clonotype was recorded at least ten times. The rearrangement uses TRBV6-1 and TRBJ2-1, with D hard to call. The ends were cut back, 8 bases at V and 1 base at J, with 6 bases in the middle. The CDR3 covers 12 residues. CDR1 is MNHNS and CDR2 is SASEGT in the germline V gene. CDR3 loop: CASRYSYNEQFF. CDR3 sequence (DNA): TGTGCCAGCCGCTATTCCTACAATGAGCAGTTCTTC.

This clonotype was seen ten or more times. The rearrangement joins TRBV7-2 to TRBJ2-7; D is ambiguous. The germline V and J ends were trimmed by 5 bases and 5 bases, with 10 bases remaining between them. The CDR3 covers 12 residues. CDR1 SGHTA and CDR2 FQGNSA come from the germline V gene. This CDR3 reads CASSPRTHEQYF. CDR3 DNA: TGTGCCAGCAGCCCCCGTACACACGAGCAGTACTTC.

This clonotype has more than one count but fewer than ten. This chain connects TRBV11-2 to TRBJ2-7, with D perhaps matching TRBD2 (5 bases). The V end was cut by 3 bases, the J end by 4 bases, with 7 bases between. The germline V gene has CDR1 SGHAT and CDR2 FQNNGV. The CDR3 loop spans 12 amino acids. CDR3: CASSFPGYEQYF. The DNA for the CDR3 is TGTGCCAGCAGCTTTCCGGGGTACGAGCAGTACTTC.

This clonotype occurred many times. The chain employs TRBV5-1 and TRBJ1-4; D is unresolved. The CDR3 is 15 residues long. Trimming stripped 4 bases from V and 3 bases from J, with 13 bases between. The germline gives CDR1 SGHRS, CDR2 YFSETQ. The CDR3 loop reads CASSEDGAANEKLFF. CDR3 coding DNA: TGCGCCAGCAGCGAGGACGGAGCGGCTAATGAAAAACTGTTTTTT.

The chain carries TRBV6-6 and TRBJ2-3, with D uncertain. V gave up 6 bases and J gave up 6 bases, with 16 bases separating them. Germline V gene lookup returns CDR1 MNHNY and CDR2 SVGAGI (reference sequence). CDR3 length: 14 residues. CDR3 nucleotides: TGTGCCAGCAGAGAACTTAAGCTCGGTGATACGCAGTATTTT. It yields the protein CASRELKLGDTQYF.